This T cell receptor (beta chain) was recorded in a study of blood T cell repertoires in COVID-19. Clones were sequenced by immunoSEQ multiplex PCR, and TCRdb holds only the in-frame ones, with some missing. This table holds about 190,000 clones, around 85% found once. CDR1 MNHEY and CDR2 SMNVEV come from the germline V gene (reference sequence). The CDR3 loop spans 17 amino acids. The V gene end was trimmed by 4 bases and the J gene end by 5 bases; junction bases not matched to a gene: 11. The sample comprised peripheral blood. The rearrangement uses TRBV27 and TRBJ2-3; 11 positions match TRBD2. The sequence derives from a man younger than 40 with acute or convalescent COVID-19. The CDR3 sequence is CASSSLTSGKTRDTQYF. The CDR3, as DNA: TGTGCCAGCAGTTCCCTGACTAGCGGGAAGACTAGAGATACGCAGTATTTT.